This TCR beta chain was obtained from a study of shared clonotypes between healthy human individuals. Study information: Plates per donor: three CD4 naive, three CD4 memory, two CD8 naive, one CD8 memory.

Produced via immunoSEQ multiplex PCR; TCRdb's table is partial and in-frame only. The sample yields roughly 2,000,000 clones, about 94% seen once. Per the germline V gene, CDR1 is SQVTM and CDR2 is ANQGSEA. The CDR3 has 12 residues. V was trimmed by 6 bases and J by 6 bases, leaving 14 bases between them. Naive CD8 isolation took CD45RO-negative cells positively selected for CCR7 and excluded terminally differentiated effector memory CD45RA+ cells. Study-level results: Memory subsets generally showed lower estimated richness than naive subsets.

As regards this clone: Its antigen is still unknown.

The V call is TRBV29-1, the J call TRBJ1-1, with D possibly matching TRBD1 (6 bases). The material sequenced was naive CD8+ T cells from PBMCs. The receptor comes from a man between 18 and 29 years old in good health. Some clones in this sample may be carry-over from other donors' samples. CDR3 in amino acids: CSVKGQRAEAFF. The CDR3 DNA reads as TGCAGCGTGAAAGGACAGCGGGCTGAAGCTTTCTTT.